The 13 T cell receptor beta chains given below trace back to one sample, sequenced in a study of shared clonotypes between healthy human individuals. TCRdb keeps only in-frame clones here, not all; method: immunoSEQ multiplex PCR. The sample lists about 490,000 clones; around 80% were seen once. The source material was PBMCs. The receptors stem from a woman aged 40 to 50 in good health. Some clones in this sample may be carry-over from other donors' samples.

The V and J genes are TRBV19 and TRBJ2-2; D remains unclear. Germline CDR1 is LNHDA and CDR2 is SQIVND (reference sequence). CDR3 length: 16 residues. Trimming took off 1 base at V and 3 bases at J, with 12 bases between the two ends. The DNA for the CDR3 is TGTGCCAGTAGTATAGGAGTTTCGCTTCACACCGGGGAGCTGTTTTTT. This sequence encodes CASSIGVSLHTGELFF. Full variable domain (missing parts from reference TRBV19 and TRBJ2-2): DGGITQSPKYLFRKEGQNVTLSCEQNLNHDAMYWYRQDPGQGLRLIYYSQIVNDFQKGDIAEGYSVSREKKESFPLTVTSAQKNPTAFYLCASSIGVSLHTGELFFGEGSRLTVL.

This CDR3 reads CASNGASYEQYF. CDR3 nucleotide sequence: TGTGCCAGCAACGGGGCCTCCTACGAGCAGTACTTC. This rearrangement joins TRBV6-5 to TRBJ2-7; D tentatively reads TRBD1 or TRBD2 (5 bases each). In germline, CDR1 is MNHEY, CDR2 SVGAGI. The CDR3 covers 12 residues. The germline V and J ends were trimmed by 7 bases and 0 bases, with 7 bases remaining between them.

The chain joins TRBV5-6 to TRBJ2-2; D is possibly TRBD1 (5 bases). V lost 6 bases and J lost 7, with 16 bases in between. Germline V lookup: CDR1 SGHDT, CDR2 YYEEEE. The CDR3 runs to 14 residues. The CDR3 region is CASNPLGVGGELFF. The CDR3, as DNA: TGTGCCAGCAACCCATTAGGGGTGGGCGGGGAGCTGTTTTTT.

This CDR3 reads CASSPTGGPGYTF. For the CDR3, the DNA is TGTGCCAGTAGTCCGACAGGGGGGCCTGGCTACACCTTC. This chain connects TRBV19 to TRBJ1-2, with 9 bases matching TRBD1. Germline V gene sequence: CDR1 LNHDA, CDR2 SQIVND (reference sequence). J lost 7 bases, V lost 5 bases, and 5 bases had no gene match. The CDR3 covers 13 residues.

The chain carries TRBV28 and TRBJ1-1; 8 nucleotides match TRBD1. CDR1 is MDHEN, CDR2 SYDVKM, per germline. CDR3 length: 14 amino acids. With 3 bases clipped from V and 7 bases from J, the junction kept 7 bases outside the gene matches. The CDR3 region has the DNA TGTGCCAGCAGTTTCGCAGGGGGCAGGATTGAAGCTTTCTTT. Amino acid sequence: CASSFAGGRIEAFF.

V usage is TRBV4-1 and J usage is TRBJ2-2; 8 bases agree with TRBD2. The ends lost 7 bases at V and 6 bases at J; junction bases unmatched: 10. The CDR3 sequence is 15 residues long. Germline CDR1 MGHRA, CDR2 YSYEKL. The CDR3 region is CASTRPGGPPGELFF. CDR3 coding DNA: TGCGCCAGCACAAGGCCGGGAGGGCCCCCCGGGGAGCTGTTTTTT.

The chain combines TRBV28 with TRBJ2-1, with 11 bases matching TRBD2. The CDR3 spans 18 residues. The trim removed 3 bases at V and 0 bases at J, leaving 7 bases unmatched. Per germline, CDR1 MDHEN and CDR2 SYDVKM. CDR3 amino acids: CASSFDGLAGSSYNEQFF. CDR3 nucleotide sequence: TGTGCCAGCAGTTTTGATGGACTAGCGGGTAGCTCCTACAATGAGCAGTTCTTC.

The V and J genes are TRBV4-3 and TRBJ2-5; D is undetermined. The CDR3 has 14 amino acids. Germline V gene sequence: CDR1 LGHNA, CDR2 YSLEER. Trimming took 2 bases from V and 2 from J, leaving 9 bases between them. The CDR3, as DNA: TGCGCCAGCAGCCAAAGTGACGGACAAGAGACCCAGTACTTC. Protein product: CASSQSDGQETQYF.

The chain joins TRBV9 to TRBJ2-1, with a possible D match to TRBD2 (6 bases). This CDR3 spans 14 amino acids. V lost 4 bases, J lost 2 bases, and 10 bases lay in between. In germline, CDR1 is SGDLS, CDR2 YYNGEE. CDR3 nucleotides: TGTGCCAGCAGCCCCCCGGGAGCCTACAATGAGCAGTTCTTC. Translation: CASSPPGAYNEQFF.

The V gene is TRBV7-2, the J gene TRBJ1-2; 7 bases line up with TRBD1. The CDR3 has 16 residues. The V gene end was trimmed by 5 bases and the J gene end by 5 bases; junction bases not matched to a gene: 14. Looked up from germline, CDR1 is SGHTA and CDR2 is FQGNSA. CDR3 DNA sequence: TGTGCCAGCAGCCCCGGGAGGACAGGCTCACTGTATGGCTACACCTTC. This codes for CASSPGRTGSLYGYTF.

This clone appeared once. This chain links TRBV7-9 with TRBJ1-5; D is undetermined. The length of the CDR3 is 12 residues. The germline V and J ends were trimmed by 5 bases and 7 bases, with 9 bases remaining between them. CDR1 is SEHNR and CDR2 is FQNEAQ in the germline V gene (reference sequence). The CDR3: CASSHELQPQHF. CDR3 DNA sequence: TGTGCCAGCAGCCACGAACTCCAGCCCCAGCATTTT.

The chain uses TRBV19 and TRBJ2-5, with 13 bases identical to TRBD2. The length of the CDR3 is 16 residues. Germline-derived CDR1 and CDR2 are LNHDA and SQIVND (reference sequence). J was trimmed by 2 bases and V by 7 bases; bases with no gene match: 7. The CDR3 here is CASTPGGLAGQETQYF. In nucleotides, the CDR3 is TGTGCCAGTACCCCTGGGGGACTAGCGGGACAAGAGACCCAGTACTTC.

A word on this clone: A far larger clone lies a single base away; this is likely a read error. This sequence joins TRBV25-1 and TRBJ2-4; D perhaps matches TRBD2 (6 bases). CDR3 length: 17 amino acids. CDR1 is MGHDK and CDR2 is SYGVNS in the germline V gene. The CDR3 DNA reads TGTGCCAGCAGTGCTGGGACGGGAGATCTAGCCAAAAACGTTCAGTACTTC. This gives the protein CASSAGTGDLAKNVQYF.